Described below is a single T cell receptor beta chain sequence and its context. The data are from a study of blood T cell repertoires in COVID-19. Clones were read by immunoSEQ multiplex PCR, and TCRdb kept only the in-frame ones, dropping some. Of some 250,000 clones in the sample, roughly 87% were seen once. The CDR3 totals 14 residues. The V gene's germline CDR1 is SGHRS and CDR2 YFSETQ. Unmatched junction bases numbered 10, after V lost 7 bases and J lost 4 bases. The source is a man in his 60s who had recovered from COVID-19. This rearrangement joins TRBV5-1 to TRBJ1-2; 7 bases align to TRBD1. Material for sequencing was peripheral blood. The CDR3 bases are TGCGCCAGCGGGGGAGGAGGGGGCGTCTATGGCTACACCTTC. Translated: CASGGGGGVYGYTF.